The entry below gives a single TCR beta chain sequence along with its context. The method was immunoSEQ multiplex PCR; TCRdb's version includes in-frame clones alone and lacks a portion of them. This sample has fewer than 300,000 clones; more than 75% occur once, and the top ten carry about 1.6%. The sample belongs to a study of blood T cell repertoires in COVID-19. The overall study: Donors in the United States, Italy and Spain gave samples during acute or convalescent COVID-19. Sample material is recorded as cDNA or gDNA derived from T cells, B-cell-depleted T cells, or PBMCs.

Sample: peripheral blood. This TCR derives from a woman between 35 and 50 years old who had recovered from COVID-19.

The CDR3 is CASSRKWGGEGNTEAFF. As DNA, the CDR3 is TGTGCCAGCAGCCGAAAGTGGGGGGGCGAAGGGAACACTGAAGCTTTCTTT. V usage is TRBV11-2 and J usage is TRBJ1-1, with D possibly matching TRBD1 (6 bases). The CDR3 length is 17 residues. Germline values: CDR1 SGHAT, CDR2 FQNNGV. The germline V and J ends were trimmed by 5 bases and 1 base, with 20 bases remaining between them.